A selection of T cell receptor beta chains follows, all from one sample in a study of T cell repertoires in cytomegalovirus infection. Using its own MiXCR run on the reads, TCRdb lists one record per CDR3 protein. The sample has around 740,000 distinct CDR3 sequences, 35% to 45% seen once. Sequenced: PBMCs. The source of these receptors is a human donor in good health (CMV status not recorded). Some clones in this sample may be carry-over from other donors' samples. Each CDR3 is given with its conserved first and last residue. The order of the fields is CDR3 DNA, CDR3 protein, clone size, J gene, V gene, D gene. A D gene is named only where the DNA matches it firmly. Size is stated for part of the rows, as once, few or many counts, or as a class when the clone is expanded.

CDR3 DNA: TGTGCCAGCACCAGGGGGGCAGGGGGAAGCGAGACCCAGTACTTC
CDR3 protein: CASTRGAGGSETQYF
clone size: -
J gene: TRBJ2-5
V gene: TRBV7-3
D gene: -

CDR3 DNA: TGTGCCAGCAGCCAAGGGGCAGCCGAATATAATTCACCCCTCCACTTT
CDR3 protein: CASSQGAAEYNSPLHF
clone size: many
J gene: TRBJ1-6
V gene: TRBV4-2
D gene: -

CDR3 DNA: TGTGCCAGCAGCGACGAAGGGGGGCTAGCGGGGACAACCGGGGAGCTGTTTTTT
CDR3 protein: CASSDEGGLAGTTGELFF
clone size: few
J gene: TRBJ2-2
V gene: TRBV7-2
D gene: TRBD2

CDR3 DNA: TGTGCCAGCAGCTCCCGGGGGGGGGGTGGTATAGACCAGCCCCAGCATTTT
CDR3 protein: CASSSRGGGGIDQPQHF
clone size: few
J gene: TRBJ1-5
V gene: TRBV7-8
D gene: -

CDR3 DNA: TGTGCCAGCACCGACCCTCATCGGGCCGGGACAGGGGGAGAAAACACCGGGGAGCTGTTTTTT
CDR3 protein: CASTDPHRAGTGGENTGELFF
clone size: -
J gene: TRBJ2-2
V gene: TRBV6-6
D gene: TRBD1

CDR3 DNA: TGTGCCAGCAGCACTACCGGGACGGTGAACACTGAAGCTTTCTTT
CDR3 protein: CASSTTGTVNTEAFF
clone size: few
J gene: TRBJ1-1
V gene: TRBV7-6
D gene: -

CDR3 DNA: TGTGCCAGCAGATCCGGGACAGTAGCTTTCTTT
CDR3 protein: CASRSGTVAFF
clone size: -
J gene: TRBJ1-1
V gene: TRBV6-2/TRBV6-3
D gene: TRBD1

CDR3 DNA: TGTGCCAGCAGCTTGGTGAGACGACAGGGGGAGTACTACGAGCAGTACTTC
CDR3 protein: CASSLVRRQGEYYEQYF
clone size: few
J gene: TRBJ2-7
V gene: TRBV5-6
D gene: TRBD1

CDR3 DNA: TGTGCCAGCAGCCAAGACCGCTCTATTAATCAGCCCCAGCATTTT
CDR3 protein: CASSQDRSINQPQHF
clone size: -
J gene: TRBJ1-5
V gene: TRBV4-2
D gene: -

CDR3 DNA: TGTGCCAGCAGCTTGCAAGGGGGCTTGGAGACCCAGTACTTC
CDR3 protein: CASSLQGGLETQYF
clone size: -
J gene: TRBJ2-5
V gene: TRBV7-2
D gene: TRBD1

CDR3 DNA: TGTGCCAGCAGCGACGGGACAGGGAAAAACATTCAGTACTTC
CDR3 protein: CASSDGTGKNIQYF
clone size: few
J gene: TRBJ2-4
V gene: TRBV7-6
D gene: TRBD1

CDR3 DNA: TGCGCCAGCAGCCAAGCGGAGCGGGGGGTAGATACGCAGTATTTT
CDR3 protein: CASSQAERGVDTQYF
clone size: -
J gene: TRBJ2-3
V gene: TRBV4-1
D gene: TRBD2

CDR3 DNA: TGTGCCAGCAGCCCAAGCGGGGCTTCGAACACTGAAGCTTTCTTT
CDR3 protein: CASSPSGASNTEAFF
clone size: many
J gene: TRBJ1-1
V gene: TRBV7-6
D gene: -

CDR3 DNA: TGTGCCAGCAGTTTCGGGGATTCAGAAGCTTTCTTT
CDR3 protein: CASSFGDSEAFF
clone size: few
J gene: TRBJ1-1
V gene: TRBV28
D gene: -

CDR3 DNA: TGCAGTGCTAGAACCGGGGGCGAAGGTTCACCCCTCCACTTT
CDR3 protein: CSARTGGEGSPLHF
clone size: -
J gene: TRBJ1-6
V gene: TRBV20-1
D gene: -

CDR3 DNA: TGTGCCAGCTCACAGGGACATCCAAGAGGGACCCAGTACTTC
CDR3 protein: CASSQGHPRGTQYF
clone size: -
J gene: TRBJ2-5
V gene: TRBV18
D gene: -

CDR3 DNA: TGTGCCAGTAGTATTGCCGGGGCGATCACCGGGGAGCTGTTTTTT
CDR3 protein: CASSIAGAITGELFF
clone size: many
J gene: TRBJ2-2
V gene: TRBV19
D gene: -

CDR3 DNA: TGCGCCAGCAGCCACGCGGACAGAGATAATGAAAAACTGTTTTTT
CDR3 protein: CASSHADRDNEKLFF
clone size: -
J gene: TRBJ1-4
V gene: TRBV4-1
D gene: -

CDR3 DNA: TGTGCCAGCAGCTCCCCTGGGTGGAGCTCCTACAATGAGCAGTTCTTC
CDR3 protein: CASSSPGWSSYNEQFF
clone size: -
J gene: TRBJ2-1
V gene: TRBV7-6
D gene: -

CDR3 DNA: TGTGCCAGCAATGGAGGGGGTAACAATGAGCAGTTCTTC
CDR3 protein: CASNGGGNNEQFF
clone size: few
J gene: TRBJ2-1
V gene: TRBV7-6
D gene: -

CDR3 DNA: TGTGCCAGTAGTAACTCGGGACAGGCCACCATTAACACTGAAGCTTTCTTT
CDR3 protein: CASSNSGQATINTEAFF
clone size: -
J gene: TRBJ1-1
V gene: TRBV19
D gene: TRBD1

CDR3 DNA: TGTGCCAGCAGCTGGGGGGGGAAGAACACTGAAGCTTTCTTT
CDR3 protein: CASSWGGKNTEAFF
clone size: -
J gene: TRBJ1-1
V gene: TRBV7-6
D gene: -

CDR3 DNA: TGTGCCAACTGGGATTTGGAGTCCCAAGAGACCCAGTACTTC
CDR3 protein: CANWDLESQETQYF
clone size: many
J gene: TRBJ2-5
V gene: TRBV11-2
D gene: -

CDR3 DNA: TGTGCCATCAGCGGGGGTACGAGCACAGATACGCAGTATTTT
CDR3 protein: CAISGGTSTDTQYF
clone size: many
J gene: TRBJ2-3
V gene: TRBV10-3
D gene: -

CDR3 DNA: TGTGCCAGCACCAATGGACTAGCGGGAGGGCCATTCGTGAATGAGCAGTTCTTC
CDR3 protein: CASTNGLAGGPFVNEQFF
clone size: few
J gene: TRBJ2-1
V gene: TRBV12-3/TRBV12-4
D gene: TRBD2

CDR3 DNA: TGTGCCAGTATTCCTTGGACAGGCCGCGACACTGAAGCTTTCTTT
CDR3 protein: CASIPWTGRDTEAFF
clone size: -
J gene: TRBJ1-1
V gene: TRBV19
D gene: TRBD1

CDR3 DNA: TGTGCCAGCAGCCCCTGGACAGGGGAAAACATTCAGTACTTC
CDR3 protein: CASSPWTGENIQYF
clone size: -
J gene: TRBJ2-4
V gene: TRBV7-9
D gene: TRBD1

CDR3 DNA: TGCGCCAGCAGCCAATTGATTGGACAGGGGTTCGGCAATCAGCCCCAGCATTTT
CDR3 protein: CASSQLIGQGFGNQPQHF
clone size: -
J gene: TRBJ1-5
V gene: TRBV4-1
D gene: TRBD1

CDR3 DNA: TGTGCCAGCAGTTTAGCGGGGACGAACTACAATGAGCAGTTCTTC
CDR3 protein: CASSLAGTNYNEQFF
clone size: many
J gene: TRBJ2-1
V gene: TRBV28
D gene: -

CDR3 DNA: TGTGCCAGCAGCTTTGGTGGCAGTCCCCTGCCCCAGCATTTT
CDR3 protein: CASSFGGSPLPQHF
clone size: -
J gene: TRBJ1-5
V gene: TRBV5-4
D gene: -

CDR3 DNA: TGTGCCAGCAGTGCCCCGGACAGGGGTCGCGAGCAGTACTTC
CDR3 protein: CASSAPDRGREQYF
clone size: once
J gene: TRBJ2-7
V gene: TRBV28
D gene: TRBD1

CDR3 DNA: TGTGCCAGCAGTTCCATCAATTTGCCGGGGGAGCAGTACTTC
CDR3 protein: CASSSINLPGEQYF
clone size: -
J gene: TRBJ2-7
V gene: TRBV28
D gene: -

CDR3 DNA: TGTGACAGGGGGGCAGGGCAGCACGAGCAGTACTTC
CDR3 protein: CDRGAGQHEQYF
clone size: many
J gene: TRBJ2-7
V gene: TRBV28
D gene: TRBD1

CDR3 DNA: TGTGCCAGCAGCCATGGGATCACAACAGGCACAGATACGCAGTATTTT
CDR3 protein: CASSHGITTGTDTQYF
clone size: -
J gene: TRBJ2-3
V gene: TRBV3-1
D gene: -

CDR3 DNA: TGTGCCAGCAGTCCAGACGGGACCCTCAATGAGCAGTTCTTC
CDR3 protein: CASSPDGTLNEQFF
clone size: few
J gene: TRBJ2-1
V gene: TRBV12-3/TRBV12-4
D gene: -

CDR3 DNA: TGTGCCAGCACCCCCGGGACAGGGGCCTATCAGCCCCAGCATTTT
CDR3 protein: CASTPGTGAYQPQHF
clone size: -
J gene: TRBJ1-5
V gene: TRBV12-3/TRBV12-4
D gene: TRBD1

CDR3 DNA: TGTGCCAGTAGTATTGAGGACAGCTACGAGCAGTACTTC
CDR3 protein: CASSIEDSYEQYF
clone size: few
J gene: TRBJ2-7
V gene: TRBV19
D gene: -

CDR3 DNA: TGCAGTGCTACCCATCCGGGACGAGCCCTCCATGAGCAGTTCTTC
CDR3 protein: CSATHPGRALHEQFF
clone size: few
J gene: TRBJ2-1
V gene: TRBV20-1
D gene: -

CDR3 DNA: TGTGCCACCAGTGACAGGAGCTATGGCTACACCTTC
CDR3 protein: CATSDRSYGYTF
clone size: few
J gene: TRBJ1-2
V gene: TRBV24-1
D gene: -

CDR3 DNA: TGTGCCAGCAGTTTTAGATACGAGCAGTACTTC
CDR3 protein: CASSFRYEQYF
clone size: many
J gene: TRBJ2-7
V gene: TRBV28
D gene: -

CDR3 DNA: TGTGCCAGCAGTTTATGGACAGGGGGCTGGGGCGAGCAGTACTTC
CDR3 protein: CASSLWTGGWGEQYF
clone size: -
J gene: TRBJ2-7
V gene: TRBV27
D gene: TRBD1

CDR3 DNA: TGTGCCAGCAGTTACGGTCCGGGACAGGGCCCAGATACGCAGTATTTT
CDR3 protein: CASSYGPGQGPDTQYF
clone size: few
J gene: TRBJ2-3
V gene: TRBV6-5
D gene: TRBD1

CDR3 DNA: TGTGCCAGCAGTCCCACAGGGGGCCCATGGGAGTCCTACGAGCAGTACTTC
CDR3 protein: CASSPTGGPWESYEQYF
clone size: -
J gene: TRBJ2-7
V gene: TRBV28
D gene: TRBD1

CDR3 DNA: TGTGCCAGCAGCCTGGCCCAGGGGGTTTTGACAGATACGCAGTATTTT
CDR3 protein: CASSLAQGVLTDTQYF
clone size: -
J gene: TRBJ2-3
V gene: TRBV5-4
D gene: TRBD1

CDR3 DNA: TGTGCCAGCAGTCAATTAAGAACTAGCGGGAGTAGTGATACGCAGTATTTT
CDR3 protein: CASSQLRTSGSSDTQYF
clone size: few
J gene: TRBJ2-3
V gene: TRBV7-2
D gene: TRBD2

CDR3 DNA: TGTGCCAGCAGCTTGGACAGGGGGTTAATCCACGAGCAGTACTTC
CDR3 protein: CASSLDRGLIHEQYF
clone size: few
J gene: TRBJ2-7
V gene: TRBV5-6
D gene: TRBD1